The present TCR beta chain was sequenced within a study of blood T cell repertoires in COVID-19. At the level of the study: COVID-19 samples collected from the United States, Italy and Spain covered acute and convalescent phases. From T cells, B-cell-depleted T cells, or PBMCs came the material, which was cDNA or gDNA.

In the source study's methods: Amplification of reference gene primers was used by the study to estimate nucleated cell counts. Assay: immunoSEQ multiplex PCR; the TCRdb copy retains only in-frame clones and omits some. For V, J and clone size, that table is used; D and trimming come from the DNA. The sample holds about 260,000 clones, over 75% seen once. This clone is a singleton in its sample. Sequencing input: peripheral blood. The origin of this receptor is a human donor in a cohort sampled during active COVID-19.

This CDR3 is CASSPGGLGTEAFF. The DNA for the CDR3 is TGCGCCAGCAGCCCAGGGGGCTTAGGCACTGAAGCTTTCTTT. The chain has TRBV5-1 and TRBJ1-1, with 8 bases fitting TRBD1. Germline assignment: CDR1 SGHRS and CDR2 YFSETQ. Trimming at V came to 4 bases and at J to 4 bases, leaving 6 bases not matched to a gene. This CDR3 is 14 amino acids long.